The present T cell receptor beta chain was sequenced within a study of blood T cell repertoires in COVID-19. Background on the study: Italy, Spain and the United States were the sources of the convalescent and acute COVID-19 samples. PBMCs, B-cell-depleted T cells, or T cells were the source of the cDNA or gDNA that made up the material.

V lost 4 bases to trimming and J lost 2 bases; unmatched junction nucleotides: 6. Germline lookup yields CDR1 SEHNR and CDR2 FQNEAQ (reference sequence). The CDR3 contains 15 residues. Study processing details: Estimation of nucleated cell counts was performed using reference gene primer amplification. Sequenced by immunoSEQ multiplex PCR; TCRdb stores in-frame clones only, minus some. The V and J calls and clone size were taken over from that table, and D and trimming were inferred from the DNA. This sample has more than 150,000 clones, with about 80% found just once. Sequenced material: peripheral blood. The chain has TRBV7-9 and TRBJ2-7; 9 nucleotides align to TRBD2. The receptor was derived from a man aged 25-40 years with active or convalescent COVID-19. CDR3 region: CASSYYSGRTYEQYF. The DNA of the CDR3 is TGTGCCAGCAGCTACTATAGCGGGAGAACCTACGAGCAGTACTTC.